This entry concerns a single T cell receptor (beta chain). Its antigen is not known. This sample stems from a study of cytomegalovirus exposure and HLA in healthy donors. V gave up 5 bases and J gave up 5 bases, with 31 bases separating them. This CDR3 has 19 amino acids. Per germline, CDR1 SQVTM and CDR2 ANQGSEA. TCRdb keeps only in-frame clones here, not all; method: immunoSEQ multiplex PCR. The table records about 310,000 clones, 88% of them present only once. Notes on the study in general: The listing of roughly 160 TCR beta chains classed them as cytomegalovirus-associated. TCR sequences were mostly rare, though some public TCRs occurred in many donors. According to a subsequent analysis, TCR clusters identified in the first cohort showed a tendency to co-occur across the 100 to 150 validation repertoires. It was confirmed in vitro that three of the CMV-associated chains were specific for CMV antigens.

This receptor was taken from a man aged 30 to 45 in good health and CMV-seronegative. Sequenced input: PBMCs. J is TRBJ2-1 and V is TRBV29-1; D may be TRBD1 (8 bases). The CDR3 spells CSVLMMGQDLRGTNNEQFF. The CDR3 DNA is TGCAGCGTTCTCATGATGGGACAGGACTTGCGGGGGACTAACAATGAGCAGTTCTTC.